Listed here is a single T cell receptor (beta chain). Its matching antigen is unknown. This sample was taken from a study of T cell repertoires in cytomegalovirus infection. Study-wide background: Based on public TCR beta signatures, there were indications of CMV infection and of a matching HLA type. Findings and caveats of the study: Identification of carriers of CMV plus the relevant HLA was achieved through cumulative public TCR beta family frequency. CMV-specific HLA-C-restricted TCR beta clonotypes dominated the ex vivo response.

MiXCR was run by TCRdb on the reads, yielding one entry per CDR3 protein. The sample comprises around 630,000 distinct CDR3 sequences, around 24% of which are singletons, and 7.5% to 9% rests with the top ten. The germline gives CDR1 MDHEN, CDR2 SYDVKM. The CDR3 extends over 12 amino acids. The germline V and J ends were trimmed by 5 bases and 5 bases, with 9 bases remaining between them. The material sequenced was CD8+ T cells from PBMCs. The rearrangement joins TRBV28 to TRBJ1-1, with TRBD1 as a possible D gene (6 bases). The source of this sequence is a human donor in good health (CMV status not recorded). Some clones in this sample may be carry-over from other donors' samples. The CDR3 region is CASSRTVTEAFF. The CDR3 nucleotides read TGTGCCAGCAGTAGGACAGTTACTGAAGCTTTCTTT. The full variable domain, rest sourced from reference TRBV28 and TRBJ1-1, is DVKVTQSSRYLVKRTGEKVFLECVQDMDHENMFWYRQDPGLGLRLIYFSYDVKMKEKGDIPEGYSVSREKKERFSLILESASTNQTSMYLCASSRTVTEAFFGQGTRLTVV.